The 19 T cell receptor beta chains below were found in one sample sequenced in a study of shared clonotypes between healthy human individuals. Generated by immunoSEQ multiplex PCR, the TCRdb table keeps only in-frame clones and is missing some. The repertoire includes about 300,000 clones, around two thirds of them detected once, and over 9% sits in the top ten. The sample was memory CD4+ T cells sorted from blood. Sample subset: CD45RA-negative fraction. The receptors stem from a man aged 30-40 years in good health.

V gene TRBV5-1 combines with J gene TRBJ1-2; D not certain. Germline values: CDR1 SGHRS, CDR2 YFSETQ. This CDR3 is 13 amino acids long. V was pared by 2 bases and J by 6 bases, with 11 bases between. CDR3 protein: CASSFSTSNGYTF. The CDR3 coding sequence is TGCGCCAGCAGCTTTTCAACCTCGAATGGCTACACCTTC.

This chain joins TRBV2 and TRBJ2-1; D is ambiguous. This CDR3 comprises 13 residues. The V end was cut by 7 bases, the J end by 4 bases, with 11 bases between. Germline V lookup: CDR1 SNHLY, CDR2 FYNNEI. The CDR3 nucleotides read TGTGCCAGCAAAATGATGGGGTACAATGAGCAGTTCTTC. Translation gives CASKMMGYNEQFF.

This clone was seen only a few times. The CDR3 DNA reads TGTGCCAGCAGCATCACAGTTAACACTGAAGCTTTCTTT. It specifies CASSITVNTEAFF. The chain carries TRBV6-4 and TRBJ1-1; D uncertain. The CDR3 sequence is 13 residues long. Germline CDR1 reads MRHNA; CDR2 reads SNTAGT. Trimming left V 6 bases short and J 2 bases short, with 10 bases between.

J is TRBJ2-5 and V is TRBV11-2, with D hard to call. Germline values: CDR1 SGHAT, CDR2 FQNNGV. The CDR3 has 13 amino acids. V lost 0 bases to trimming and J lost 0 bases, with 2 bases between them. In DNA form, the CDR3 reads TGTGCCAGCAGCTTAGACTACCAAGAGACCCAGTACTTC. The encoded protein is CASSLDYQETQYF.

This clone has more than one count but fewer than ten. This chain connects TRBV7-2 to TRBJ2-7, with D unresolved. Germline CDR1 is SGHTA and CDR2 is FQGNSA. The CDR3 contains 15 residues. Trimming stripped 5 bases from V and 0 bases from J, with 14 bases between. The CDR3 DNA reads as TGTGCCAGCAGCCCCCTTCCCCTAAGCTCCTACGAGCAGTACTTC. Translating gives CASSPLPLSSYEQYF. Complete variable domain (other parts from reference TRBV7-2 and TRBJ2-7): GAGVSQSPSNKVTEKGKDVELRCDPISGHTALYWYRQSLGQGLEFLIYFQGNSAPDKSGLPSDRFSAERTGGSVSTLTIQRTQQEDSAVYLCASSPLPLSSYEQYFGPGTRLTVT.

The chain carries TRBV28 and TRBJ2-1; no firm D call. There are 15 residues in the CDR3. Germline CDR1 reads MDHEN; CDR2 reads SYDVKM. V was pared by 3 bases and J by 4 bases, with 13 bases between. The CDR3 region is CASSLARRYYNEQFF. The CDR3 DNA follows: TGTGCCAGCAGTTTGGCCAGACGCTATTACAATGAGCAGTTCTTC.

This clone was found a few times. CDR3 nucleotides: TGTGCCAGCAGCCTAGGAGACTACGAGCAGTACTTC. It yields the protein CASSLGDYEQYF. The chain carries TRBV28 and TRBJ2-7; D gene unclear. CDR3 length: 12 residues. Germline values: CDR1 MDHEN, CDR2 SYDVKM. Trimming pared 6 bases from V and 3 bases from J, leaving 9 bases between.

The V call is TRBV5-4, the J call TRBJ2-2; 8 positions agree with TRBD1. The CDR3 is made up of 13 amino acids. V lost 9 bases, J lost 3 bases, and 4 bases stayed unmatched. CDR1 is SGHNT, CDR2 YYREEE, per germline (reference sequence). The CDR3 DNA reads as TGTGCCACCCGACAGGGGTACACCGGGGAGCTGTTTTTT. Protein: CATRQGYTGELFF.

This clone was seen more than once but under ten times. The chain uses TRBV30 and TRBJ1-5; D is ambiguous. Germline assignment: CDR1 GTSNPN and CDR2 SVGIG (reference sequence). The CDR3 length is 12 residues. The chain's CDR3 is CGGLLSNQPQHF. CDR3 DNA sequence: TGTGGAGGGCTACTTAGCAATCAGCCCCAGCATTTT.

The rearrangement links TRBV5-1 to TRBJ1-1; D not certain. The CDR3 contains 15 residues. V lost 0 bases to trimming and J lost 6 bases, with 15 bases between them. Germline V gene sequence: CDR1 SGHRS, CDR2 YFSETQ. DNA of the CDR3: TGCGCCAGCAGCTTGGACCTCGGGGTACGCGCTGAAGCTTTCTTT. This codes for CASSLDLGVRAEAFF.

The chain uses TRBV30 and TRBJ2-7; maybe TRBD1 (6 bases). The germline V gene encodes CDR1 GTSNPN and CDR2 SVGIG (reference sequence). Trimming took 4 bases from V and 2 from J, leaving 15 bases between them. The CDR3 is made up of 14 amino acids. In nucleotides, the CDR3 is TGTGCCTGGAATGGGCAGGGGTCCCCCTACGAGCAGTACTTC. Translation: CAWNGQGSPYEQYF. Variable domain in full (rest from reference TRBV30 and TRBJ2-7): SQTIHQWPATLVQPVGSPLSLECTVEGTSNPNLYWYRQAAGRGLQLLFYSVGIGQISSEVPQNLSASRPQDRQFILSSKKLLLSDSGFYLCAWNGQGSPYEQYFGPGTRLTVT.

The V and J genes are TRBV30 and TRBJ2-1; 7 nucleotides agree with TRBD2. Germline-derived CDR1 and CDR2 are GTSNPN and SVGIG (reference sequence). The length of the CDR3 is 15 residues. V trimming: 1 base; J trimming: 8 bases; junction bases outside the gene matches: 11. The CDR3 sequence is CAWSAGTTLPDEQFF. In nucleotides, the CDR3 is TGTGCCTGGAGTGCAGGGACTACTCTGCCGGATGAGCAGTTCTTC.

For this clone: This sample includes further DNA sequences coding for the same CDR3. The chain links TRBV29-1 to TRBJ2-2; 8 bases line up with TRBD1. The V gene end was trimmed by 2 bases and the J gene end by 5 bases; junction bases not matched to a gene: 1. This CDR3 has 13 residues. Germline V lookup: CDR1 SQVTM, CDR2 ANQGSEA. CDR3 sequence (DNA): TGCAGCGTTGAAACAGGGGGAACCGGGGAGCTGTTTTTT. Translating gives CSVETGGTGELFF.

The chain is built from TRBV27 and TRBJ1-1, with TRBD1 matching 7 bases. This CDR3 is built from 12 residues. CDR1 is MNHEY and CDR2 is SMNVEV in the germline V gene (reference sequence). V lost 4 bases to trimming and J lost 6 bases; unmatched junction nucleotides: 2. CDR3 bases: TGTGCCAGCAGTTCCGACAGGGCTGAAGCTTTCTTT. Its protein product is CASSSDRAEAFF.

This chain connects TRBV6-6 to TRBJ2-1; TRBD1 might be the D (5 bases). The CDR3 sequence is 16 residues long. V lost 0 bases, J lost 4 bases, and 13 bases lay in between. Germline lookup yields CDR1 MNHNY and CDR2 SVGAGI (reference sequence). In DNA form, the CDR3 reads TGTGCCAGCAGTTACTCGGGGCAGGGTGCGTACAATGAGCAGTTCTTC. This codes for CASSYSGQGAYNEQFF.

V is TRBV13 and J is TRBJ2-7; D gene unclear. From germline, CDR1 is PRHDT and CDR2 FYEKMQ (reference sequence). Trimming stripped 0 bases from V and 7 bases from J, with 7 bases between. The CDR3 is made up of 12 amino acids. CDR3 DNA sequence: TGTGCCAGCAGCTTAGGGAAGAGGGAGCAGTACTTC. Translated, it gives CASSLGKREQYF.

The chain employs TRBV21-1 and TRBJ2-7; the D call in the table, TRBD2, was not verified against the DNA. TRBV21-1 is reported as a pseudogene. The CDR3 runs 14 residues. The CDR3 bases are TGTGCCAGGGCCCGTGGCGGGAGAGCCTACGAGCAGTACTTC. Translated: CARARGGRAYEQYF.

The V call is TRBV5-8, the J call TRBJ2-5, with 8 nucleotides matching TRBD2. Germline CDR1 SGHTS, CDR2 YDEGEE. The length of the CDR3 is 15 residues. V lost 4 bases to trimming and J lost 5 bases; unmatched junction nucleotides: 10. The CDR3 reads CASSVFAGGVETQYF. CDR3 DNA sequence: TGTGCCAGCAGCGTTTTTGCGGGAGGCGTGGAGACCCAGTACTTC.

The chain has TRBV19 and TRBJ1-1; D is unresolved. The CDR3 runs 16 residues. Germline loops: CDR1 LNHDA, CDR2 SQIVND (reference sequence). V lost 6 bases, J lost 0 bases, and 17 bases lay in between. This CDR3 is CASSPWSSSMNTEAFF. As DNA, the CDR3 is TGTGCCAGTAGCCCCTGGTCTAGTTCAATGAACACTGAAGCTTTCTTT.